These 17 T cell receptor beta chains originate from one sample sequenced in a study of beta chain features in type 1 diabetes. Expressed TCRB transcripts were sequenced because the entire RNA isolate underwent reverse transcription. Produced via immunoSEQ multiplex PCR; TCRdb's table is partial and in-frame only. The data hold some 25,000 clones, with 56% observed a single time. The study's findings and limits: Researchers report that Type 1 diabetes patients had moderately but significantly shorter TCRB CDR3s across all four CD4+ subsets.

No antigen has been identified for these receptors. The specimen sequenced was Tregs from blood. The receptors were sampled from a young woman with type 1 diabetes.

This clone was detected a few times. The chain links TRBV4-3 to TRBJ2-3; D is perhaps TRBD2 (6 bases). The CDR3 is made up of 17 amino acids. Germline lookup yields CDR1 LGHNA and CDR2 YSLEER. Trimming shortened V by 3 bases and J by 2 bases, and 18 bases separated the two germline ends. This CDR3 is CASSQFPTGANTDTQYF. The CDR3, as DNA: TGCGCCAGCAGCCAGTTCCCGACGGGAGCCAACACAGATACGCAGTATTTT.

The chain uses TRBV18 and TRBJ2-5, with 8 bases lining up with TRBD2. The DNA end lines up better with TRBJ2-7; the J call may be wrong. The CDR3 covers 13 residues. The germline gives CDR1 KGHSH, CDR2 LQKENI. CDR3: CASSGLAGYEQYF. The CDR3 DNA reads TGTGCCAGCTCAGGGCTAGCGGGCTACGAGCAGTACTTC.

This clone is medium-sized within its sample. The genes are TRBV6-4 and TRBJ2-1; possibly TRBD2 for D (6 bases). Trimming shortened V by 0 bases and J by 7 bases, and 10 bases separated the two germline ends. The CDR3 contains 14 residues. The germline V gene encodes CDR1 MRHNA and CDR2 SNTAGT. CDR3 residues: CASSDSGGTNEQFF. Written as DNA, the CDR3 is TGTGCCAGCAGTGACTCGGGCGGGACTAATGAGCAGTTCTTC.

V gene TRBV6-5 combines with J gene TRBJ2-3, with 9 bases that match TRBD2. The germline CDR1 and CDR2 sequences are MNHEY and SVGAGI. The V gene end was trimmed by 8 bases and the J gene end by 1 base; junction bases not matched to a gene: 1. The CDR3 consists of 13 residues. CDR3 loop: CASRTSGTDTQYF. CDR3 nucleotides: TGTGCCAGCCGGACTAGCGGCACAGATACGCAGTATTTT.

The chain is built from TRBV7-8 and TRBJ2-6, with D perhaps matching TRBD1 (6 bases). Germline V gene sequence: CDR1 SGHVS, CDR2 FQNEAQ. The CDR3 is 17 amino acids. V was shortened by 4 bases and J by 4 bases, with 17 bases between the two germline ends. The CDR3 sequence: CASSWIQGRPGANVLTF. Written as DNA, the CDR3 is TGTGCCAGCAGCTGGATACAGGGCCGCCCAGGGGCCAACGTCCTGACTTTC.

The chain uses TRBV2 and TRBJ2-3; a possible D gene is TRBD1 (8 bases). Germline CDR1 and CDR2: SNHLY and FYNNEI. The CDR3 length is 14 residues. The V gene lost 5 bases and the J gene lost 6 bases, with 15 bases spanning the gap. In DNA form, the CDR3 reads TGTGCCAGCAGTCTGACAGGGGAGGGGGATACGCAGTATTTT. Its protein product is CASSLTGEGDTQYF.

The V and J genes are TRBV7-3 and TRBJ2-7; tentatively, D is TRBD2 (5 bases). The CDR3 has 15 residues. Germline assignment: CDR1 SGHTA and CDR2 FQGTGA. V lost 1 base and J 3 bases, leaving 13 bases between the germline ends. In nucleotides, the CDR3 is TGTGCCAGCAGCTTAAGTCGGAGCGGAGACTACGAGCAGTACTTC. It encodes CASSLSRSGDYEQYF.

The gene calls are TRBV2 and TRBJ2-5, with 9 positions matching TRBD2. CDR3 length equals 15 residues. The germline gives CDR1 SNHLY, CDR2 FYNNEI. V shed 4 bases and J 2 bases; nucleotides not matched to a gene: 5. The CDR3 DNA sequence: TGTGCCAGCAGTGGGGGTAGCGGGAGACAAGAGACCCAGTACTTC. This encodes CASSGGSGRQETQYF.

V and J are TRBV7-8 and TRBJ1-2; TRBD1 might be the D (6 bases). The V end was cut by 7 bases, the J end by 4 bases, with 16 bases between. The V gene's germline CDR1 is SGHVS and CDR2 FQNEAQ. This CDR3 contains 14 residues. CDR3 in amino acids: CASTLLTGGYGYTF. As DNA, the CDR3 is TGTGCCAGCACCCTATTGACAGGCGGCTATGGCTACACCTTC. The whole variable domain, remainder taken from reference TRBV7-8 and TRBJ1-2, is GAGVSQSPRYKVAKRGQDVALRCDPISGHVSLFWYQQALGQGPEFLTYFQNEAQLDKSGLPSDRFFAERPEGSVSTLKIQRTQQEDSAVYLCASTLLTGGYGYTFGSGTRLTVV.

V usage is TRBV29-1 and J usage is TRBJ2-7, with 8 bases identical to TRBD1. With V trimmed by 7 bases and J by 2 bases, 10 bases remained unmatched. The CDR3 is 14 amino acids. Germline CDR1 and CDR2: SQVTM and ANQGSEA. The CDR3 coding sequence is TGCAGCGCTGAGGGCAGGGGGCCGACCTACGAGCAGTACTTC. It is translated as CSAEGRGPTYEQYF.

This clone was counted only a few times. The chain joins TRBV2 to TRBJ2-7; a weak D match, TRBD1 (6 bases). The CDR3 runs 12 residues. V shed 3 bases and J shed 8 bases, with 11 bases lying between them. The germline V gene has CDR1 SNHLY and CDR2 FYNNEI. The CDR3 loop is CASSEVGAKQYV. DNA for the CDR3: TGTGCCAGCAGTGAGGTGGGGGCCAAGCAGTACGTC.

V gene TRBV10-2 combines with J gene TRBJ1-4, with 9 bases fitting TRBD1. The CDR3 has 16 amino acids. Germline CDR1 is WSHSY and CDR2 is SAAADI. The junction had 7 bases not matched to a gene; V was cut back by 3 bases and J by 5 bases. CDR3 nucleotides: TGCGCCAGCAGTGACCCATCCGGGACAGGGAATGAAAAACTGTTTTTT. Its translation is CASSDPSGTGNEKLFF.

The genes are TRBV4-3 and TRBJ1-3; D call uncertain. The germline V and J ends were trimmed by 0 bases and 0 bases, with 3 bases remaining between them. CDR3 length: 14 amino acids. Germline V gene lookup returns CDR1 LGHNA and CDR2 YSLEER. The CDR3: CASSQDNSGNTIYF. CDR3 nucleotides: TGCGCCAGCAGCCAAGACAACTCTGGAAACACCATATATTTT.

In DNA form, the CDR3 reads TGTGCCAGCAGCCCCAGGGGTGGGAGGGTCAATCAGCCCCAGCATTTT. Protein sequence: CASSPRGGRVNQPQHF. This chain uses TRBV7-8 with TRBJ1-5, with D tentatively TRBD1 (6 bases). Trimming removed 5 bases from V and 3 bases from J, with 17 bases in between. Germline values: CDR1 SGHVS, CDR2 FQNEAQ. CDR3 length equals 16 residues.

The chain has TRBV29-1 and TRBJ2-1; TRBD2 aligns across 11 bases. The ends lost 5 bases at V and 8 bases at J; junction bases unmatched: 14. The germline V gene has CDR1 SQVTM and CDR2 ANQGSEA. The CDR3 is 16 amino acids. CDR3 in amino acids: CSVTLPSLAGGYEQFF. DNA of the CDR3: TGCAGCGTTACGCTACCAAGTCTAGCGGGAGGTTATGAGCAGTTCTTC.

The sample holds a few counts of this clone. The chain recombines TRBV10-3 with TRBJ1-2, with a possible D match to TRBD1 (5 bases). Trimming shortened V by 0 bases and J by 8 bases, and 7 bases separated the two germline ends. Germline CDR1 and CDR2: ENHRY and SYGVKD. The CDR3 has 12 residues. CDR3 nucleotides: TGTGCCATCAGTGAGTCAGGGGTAGGCTACACCTTC. Its translation is CAISESGVGYTF.

The V and J genes are TRBV27 and TRBJ2-6, with D tentatively TRBD1 (5 bases). Germline CDR1 and CDR2: MNHEY and SMNVEV (reference sequence). The CDR3 extends over 18 amino acids. V was clipped by 1 base and J by 0 bases, with 13 bases between them. The CDR3 DNA is TGTGCCAGCAGTTTATTGTGGCAGGGAAGCTCTGGGGCCAACGTCCTGACTTTC. This encodes CASSLLWQGSSGANVLTF.